The rows below give T cell receptor beta chains drawn from one sample of a study of tumor and adjacent non-tumor tissue in lung cancer. TCRdb ran MiXCR on the multiplex PCR reads and lists one entry per CDR3 protein. The repertoire holds tens of thousands of distinct CDR3 sequences, with over 65% as singletons. Source material: distant non-tumor lung tissue. The receptor set was obtained from a man in his sixties or seventies with non-small cell lung cancer. Each CDR3 is given with its conserved first and last residue. Fields, in order: D gene, J gene, clone size, V gene, CDR3 DNA, CDR3 protein. A D gene is named only where the DNA matches it firmly. Only some rows state a clone size, as once, few, many or a class for expanded clones.

-,TRBJ2-6,many,TRBV5-4,TGTGCCAGCAGCTACCCGACAGGTCCTTCCTCTGGGGCCAACGTCCTGACTTTC,CASSYPTGPSSGANVLTF
-,TRBJ2-5,-,TRBV5-1,TGCGCCAGCAGCCAACAGGAGGCACATGAGACCCAGTACTTC,CASSQQEAHETQYF
TRBD1,TRBJ1-2,-,TRBV12-3/TRBV12-4,TGTGCCAGCCGTCCAGGGGACAGTGTCTATGGCTATACCTTC,CASRPGDSVYGYTF
TRBD1,TRBJ2-7,many,TRBV12-3/TRBV12-4,TGTGCCAGCAGTTACCGGGACAGATCCTACGAGCAGTACTTC,CASSYRDRSYEQYF
-,TRBJ2-1,-,TRBV29-1,TGCAGCGTTAAACTCTATTACAACGGGGTAGACAATGAGCAGTTCTTC,CSVKLYYNGVDNEQFF
-,TRBJ1-1,many,TRBV10-3,TGTGCCATCGGGGAGTTCTCGAGGACTGAAGCTTTCTTT,CAIGEFSRTEAFF
-,TRBJ2-5,-,TRBV29-1,TGTAGCCTGGTCGACAGCTTCCAAGAGACCCAGTACTTC,CSLVDSFQETQYF
-,TRBJ2-6,-,TRBV6-2/TRBV6-3,TGTGTCACCCGCACCGGGGCCAACGTCCTGACTTTC,CVTRTGANVLTF
-,TRBJ1-1,many,TRBV6-2/TRBV6-3,TGTGCCAGCAGTTACTCGCCCAGCAGGGCTGAAGCTTTCTTT,CASSYSPSRAEAFF
-,TRBJ1-1,-,TRBV28,TGTGCCAGCGGCCCACAGGGTAGCACTGGAGCTTTCTTT,CASGPQGSTGAFF
-,TRBJ2-3,-,TRBV13,TGTGCCAGCAGCCAAAGCGGAGCGGTAACATATACGCAGTATTTT,CASSQSGAVTYTQYF
TRBD1,TRBJ1-4,-,TRBV29-1,TGCAGCGCCTGGACAGGGATTTATGAAAAACTGTTTTTT,CSAWTGIYEKLFF
-,TRBJ1-4,-,TRBV6-5,TGTCCCAGCAGCCTACTCGGGAGGGGACGGCTTAATGAAAAACTGTTGTTT,CPSSLLGRGRLNEKLLF
TRBD2,TRBJ2-7,-,TRBV28,TGTGCCAGTAAATTACGGCTAGCGGGCTATTACGAGCAGTACTTC,CASKLRLAGYYEQYF
-,TRBJ1-4,-,TRBV20-1,TGCACTGCTAACCTGGGAGGGGCAGCTAATGAAAAACTGTTTTTT,CTANLGGAANEKLFF
-,TRBJ1-2,medium-sized,TRBV5-4,TGTGCCAGCAGCTTGTATACCTATGGCTACACCTTC,CASSLYTYGYTF
-,TRBJ2-2,many,TRBV12-3/TRBV12-4,TGTGCCAGCAGTTTAACCGGGGGCGCAGGGAACACCGGGGAGCTGTTTTTT,CASSLTGGAGNTGELFF
-,TRBJ2-5,-,TRBV7-9,TGTGCCAGCAGCCTTCCCAACTGGGAGACCCAGTACTTC,CASSLPNWETQYF
-,TRBJ2-7,-,TRBV11-1,TGTGCCAGCAGCGCCAGAGTTGCAGATTACGAGCAGTACTTC,CASSARVADYEQYF
-,TRBJ2-2,-,TRBV11-2,TGTGCCAGCAATCCCGGGGTACCGAACATCGGGGAGCTGTTTTTT,CASNPGVPNIGELFF
-,TRBJ1-1,-,TRBV11-2,TGTGCCAACAGCTTCACCAATTCAAGGAACATTGAAGCTTTCTTT,CANSFTNSRNIEAFF
-,TRBJ2-2,-,TRBV11-3,TGTGCCAGTATCTTAAGCGCCGGGGAGTTGTTTTTT,CASILSAGELFF
-,TRBJ2-7,-,TRBV4-3,TGCGCCAGCAATCAAGATCAGATGGGATACTACGAGCAGTACTTC,CASNQDQMGYYEQYF
-,TRBJ2-2,-,TRBV6-5,TGTGTCAGTAGTTACTGGGACACCGCGGAGCTGTTTTTT,CVSSYWDTAELFF
-,TRBJ1-1,-,TRBV12-3/TRBV12-4,TGTGCCAGCAGCTTTGATAGGGACATTGAAGCTTTCTTT,CASSFDRDIEAFF
TRBD2,TRBJ2-1,-,TRBV20-1,TGCAGTGCACCCCGCGGGAGGGCCATCCCCAATGAGCAGTTTTTC,CSAPRGRAIPNEQFF
-,TRBJ2-3,many,TRBV20-1,TGCAGTGCTAGAACATGGCGACTAAGCACAGATACGCAGTATTTT,CSARTWRLSTDTQYF
TRBD2,TRBJ2-2,-,TRBV5-4,TGTGCCAGCAGCATCGTGGGACTAGTGACCGGGGAGTTGTTTTTT,CASSIVGLVTGELFF
-,TRBJ1-1,-,TRBV4-1,TGCGCCAGCAGCCAAGGACAGGTCTGGAACACTGAAACTTTCTTT,CASSQGQVWNTETFF
-,TRBJ2-7,-,TRBV4-2,TGCGCCATCAGCCAAGAGAGTTACAGCCACTACGAGCAGTACTTC,CAISQESYSHYEQYF
-,TRBJ2-1,-,TRBV6-2/TRBV6-3,TGTGCCAGCGCGGATAGTTCCTACAGTAAGCAGTTCTTC,CASADSSYSKQFF
TRBD2,TRBJ2-3,-,TRBV9,TGTGTCAGCAGCGTAGATGGCGGGGAGGGCACTTATACGCAGTATTTT,CVSSVDGGEGTYTQYF
-,TRBJ2-5,-,TRBV5-1,TGCGCCAGCAAGTACAGTGTGGAGAACCAGTACTTC,CASKYSVENQYF
TRBD2,TRBJ2-1,-,TRBV18,TGTGCCAGCTCACCAGGGCGCGGGAGCTCCTATAATGTGCAGTTCTTC,CASSPGRGSSYNVQFF
TRBD1,TRBJ1-5,-,TRBV12-3/TRBV12-4,TGTGGCAGTAGTTTAGGGGGCGGTGGCAATCAGCCCCAGCATTTT,CGSSLGGGGNQPQHF
-,TRBJ1-1,-,TRBV11-3,TGTGCCAGCAGCTTATCTGCCGGGGGGAGCACTGAAGCTTTCTTT,CASSLSAGGSTEAFF
TRBD1,TRBJ1-5,few,TRBV28,TGTGCCAGCAGTTTGACAGGGCACAATCAGCCCCAGCATTTT,CASSLTGHNQPQHF
TRBD1,TRBJ1-1,-,TRBV5-4,TGTGCCAGCAGCACTACAGGGGTTGCATTCGGGAACTATGAAGCTTTCTTT,CASSTTGVAFGNYEAFF
-,TRBJ1-2,-,TRBV20-1,TGCAGTGCTAGCGCACCCTCAGGGTACGGTGGCTACACCTTC,CSASAPSGYGGYTF
TRBD1,TRBJ2-3,few,TRBV29-1,TGCAGCGTTCGAATTACGGGACAGAGCACAGATAAGCAGTATTTT,CSVRITGQSTDKQYF
-,TRBJ2-7,-,TRBV28,TGTGCCATCAGTGAAAGGGCAGGCAGGCGCGAGCAGTACTTC,CAISERAGRREQYF
TRBD2,TRBJ2-5,-,TRBV12-3/TRBV12-4,TGTGCCTGCATCGGGCTAGCGGGGGTGGTGGAGACCCAGTACTTC,CACIGLAGVVETQYF
TRBD1,TRBJ1-1,-,TRBV5-1,TGCGCCAGCAGCTTGGTTACAGGGGCCACGAACACTGGAGCTTTCTTT,CASSLVTGATNTGAFF
-,TRBJ2-5,-,TRBV28,TGTGTCAGCAGTTTACGAGACAGGTCGGAGACCCAGTACTTC,CVSSLRDRSETQYF
-,TRBJ2-7,-,TRBV12-3/TRBV12-4,TGTGCCAGGAGTTTCCCCAAACAGTCCTACGAGCATTACTTC,CARSFPKQSYEHYF
TRBD2,TRBJ2-1,-,TRBV6-2/TRBV6-3,TGTACCAGCAGGCCAGGGGGGACTAGCGGTTACAGCTCCTACAATGAGCAGTTCTTC,CTSRPGGTSGYSSYNEQFF
TRBD1,TRBJ2-1,once,TRBV11-3,TGTGCCAGTAGCATTGACAGGGGGACCTACTATGAGCAGTTCTTC,CASSIDRGTYYEQFF
TRBD1,TRBJ2-7,-,TRBV6-1,TGTGTCAGCATGGGGACAGGTCTGTACGAGCAGTACTTC,CVSMGTGLYEQYF
-,TRBJ2-1,once,TRBV20-1,TGCAGTGCTAGCCCACTCGGGATTTCCCCCTACTATGAGCAGATCTTC,CSASPLGISPYYEQIF
-,TRBJ1-5,-,TRBV7-9,TGTGCCAGCTCGGGGGAGGCAGATACGCAGCATTTT,CASSGEADTQHF
-,TRBJ2-6,many,TRBV28,TGTGCCAGCAGTCCGGCGGCGGGGGCCAACGTCCTGACTTTC,CASSPAAGANVLTF
-,TRBJ2-5,-,TRBV4-1,TGCGCCATCAGCCAAGATCCCTCGCCGGGGCAACAAGAGACCCAGTACTTC,CAISQDPSPGQQETQYF
TRBD2,TRBJ2-7,-,TRBV11-3,TGTGCTAGCAGCCAAGGGACTAGTGAAATCACCGAGCAGCACTTC,CASSQGTSEITEQHF
TRBD1,TRBJ1-6,-,TRBV28,TGTGCCAGCATTCCACTAAGAACAGGGGGTATTTCACCCCTCCACTTT,CASIPLRTGGISPLHF
TRBD2,TRBJ2-1,many,TRBV20-1,TGCAGTGCTGAAGCCGGGACTAGCGGCTCCAATGAGCAGTTCTTC,CSAEAGTSGSNEQFF
TRBD2,TRBJ2-2,-,TRBV5-4,TGTGCCAGCATCTGGATGTCTAGCGGCGCTACCGGGGAACTGTTTTTT,CASIWMSSGATGELFF
TRBD2,TRBJ2-1,few,TRBV6-2/TRBV6-3,TGTGCCAGCAGTTACTCTGCGACTAGTGGGAGGGCCATATACAATGAGCAGTTCTTC,CASSYSATSGRAIYNEQFF